The 5 T cell receptor beta chains given below trace back to one sample, sequenced in a study of T cells in Graves' hyperthyroidism and ophthalmopathy. Regions amplified from RNA transcripts were the TCR beta CDR3 regions. HTBI primers drove first-round RT-PCR of the TCR CDR3. In TCRdb, the multiplex PCR reads were re-called with MiXCR into one record per CDR3 protein. This table has hundreds of thousands of distinct CDR3 sequences, roughly 15% appearing once. Sequencing was performed on blood. The receptors were gathered from a woman in her fifties or sixties with Graves' ophthalmopathy.

This clonotype has more than one count but fewer than ten. The rearrangement uses TRBV7-3 and TRBJ1-1; 10 bases are shared with TRBD1. With V trimmed by 5 bases and J by 8 bases, 8 bases remained unmatched. The germline CDR1 and CDR2 sequences are SGHTA and FQGTGA. CDR3 size: 14 residues. The DNA for the CDR3 is TGTGCCAGCAGCCCGGGACAGGGGTCCGTGGAAGCTTTCTTT. Protein: CASSPGQGSVEAFF.

This clonotype was counted at least ten times. This rearrangement joins TRBV20-1 to TRBJ1-1; 7 bases align to TRBD1. J gave up 4 bases and V 6 bases, and 8 bases lay outside the gene matches. Germline CDR1 DFQATT, CDR2 SNEGSKA (reference sequence). This CDR3 is built from 13 residues. The CDR3 nucleotides read TGCAGTGCAAGGACAGGACGCTTCACTGAAGCTTTCTTT. Amino acids: CSARTGRFTEAFF.

With respect to this clonotype: Mismatch with germline at one junction end may stem from a read error. The chain links TRBV7-7 to TRBJ2-2; D may be TRBD2 (6 bases). CDR1 is SSHAT, CDR2 FNYEAQ, per germline (reference sequence). The CDR3 runs to 18 residues. CDR3: CASSPWDSGEKNTGELFF. In DNA form, the CDR3 reads TGTGCTAGCAGCCCCTGGGATAGCGGAGAAAAGAACACCGGGGAGCTGTTTTTT.

The chain uses TRBV6-2 or TRBV6-3 and TRBJ1-3; D unclear. V lost 10 bases, J lost 0 bases, and 16 bases lay in between. Germline lookup yields CDR1 MNHEY and CDR2 SVGEGT. The CDR3 has 15 residues. The chain's CDR3 is CAITDRRSSGNTIYF. DNA of the CDR3: TGTGCCATCACGGATCGGCGGAGCTCTGGAAACACCATATATTTT.

This clonotype was observed at least ten times. The chain recombines TRBV7-9 with TRBJ2-1; 10 bases line up with TRBD1. V lost 4 bases and J lost 5; bases outside the gene matches: 11. The CDR3 runs to 17 residues. Germline lookup yields CDR1 SEHNR and CDR2 FQNEAQ (reference sequence). CDR3 nucleotide sequence: TGTGCCAGCAGCTACCGGGACAGGGGATGGGTCGACAATGAGCAGTTCTTC. Protein product: CASSYRDRGWVDNEQFF.